This TCR beta chain emerged from a study of blood T cell repertoires in COVID-19. Study-wide background: Acute and convalescent COVID-19 samples came from the United States, Italy and Spain. From T cells, B-cell-depleted T cells, or PBMCs came the material, which was cDNA or gDNA.

Trimming removed 5 bases from V and 0 bases from J; junction bases left unmatched: 2. The CDR3 is made up of 15 amino acids. Germline lookup yields CDR1 SGHTA and CDR2 FQGTGA. Measured with immunoSEQ multiplex PCR; TCRdb has only the in-frame clones, and not every one. The repertoire consists of more than 150,000 clones, with roughly 90% occurring once and the leading ten covering 0.53%. This TCR was recovered from a man aged 45 to 65 with acute or convalescent COVID-19. Specimen: peripheral blood. This sequence joins TRBV7-3 and TRBJ2-3; the match to TRBD2 covers 10 bases. The CDR3 here is CASSRSGGSTDTQYF. CDR3 nucleotides: TGTGCCAGCAGCCGTAGCGGGGGGAGCACAGATACGCAGTATTTT.